The rows below give T cell receptor beta chains drawn from one sample of a study of blood T cells in healthy people across ages. Using its own MiXCR run on the 5' RACE reads, TCRdb lists one record per CDR3 protein. The sample lists roughly 790,000 distinct CDR3 sequences, roughly 47% seen once, with 20% in the top ten. Sequences were obtained from blood. These receptors all stem from a woman aged 60-75 years in good health. The CDR3 runs from the conserved cysteine through the conserved F or W. D genes are given only for firm matches. Rows may omit the clone size; those that give it use once, few, many or a size class.

d_gene	v_gene	j_gene	abundance	CDR3aa
.	TRBV4-2	TRBJ2-1	few	CASSQEKNSYNEQFF
.	TRBV3-1	TRBJ1-5	few	CASGGGGNQPQHF
.	TRBV5-1	TRBJ2-3	.	CASSPTPEQRGTDTQYF
TRBD2	TRBV20-1	TRBJ2-1	.	CSADRLAGIYNEQFF
.	TRBV6-2/TRBV6-3	TRBJ2-3	.	CASTDGDTDTQYF
.	TRBV20-1	TRBJ1-5	.	CSASPRAGSNQPQHF
TRBD1	TRBV12-3/TRBV12-4	TRBJ1-1	few	CASRKGQGAEAFF
.	TRBV28	TRBJ1-1	.	CASRSSRSGEAFF
.	TRBV5-4	TRBJ2-5	.	CASSPGGSGVAQETQYF
.	TRBV27	TRBJ1-2	once	CASSFQGENYGYTF
TRBD2	TRBV3-1	TRBJ2-3	.	CASQSGTFTDTQYF
.	TRBV28	TRBJ1-1	.	CASSPQFGEAFF
TRBD2	TRBV9	TRBJ2-7	few	CASSPKAGPPYEQYF
.	TRBV2	TRBJ2-7	few	CAASSYEQYF
TRBD2	TRBV2	TRBJ2-1	few	CASLGQREVSSYNEQFF
.	TRBV20-1	TRBJ1-2	many	CSARDGRGLSNYGYTF
.	TRBV29-1	TRBJ2-5	many	CSHLPPQETQYF
.	TRBV12-3/TRBV12-4	TRBJ2-7	.	CASSPGQIYEQYF
.	TRBV20-1	TRBJ2-5	few	CSARDSRGHQETQYF
TRBD1	TRBV7-2	.	.	CASSLQGQTRETQYF
.	TRBV24-1	TRBJ2-5	.	CATSSGTAPYQETQYF
TRBD1	TRBV7-9	TRBJ2-7	many	CASTPPGTGAYEQYF
TRBD1	TRBV7-2	TRBJ1-2	.	CASSTTGGAYGYTF
TRBD1	TRBV9	TRBJ2-7	.	CASSKGTAGYEQYF
.	TRBV5-1	TRBJ1-2	.	CASSLDWGNGYTF
.	TRBV24-1	TRBJ2-1	few	CATSDQDALIHNEQFF
.	TRBV24-1	TRBJ1-2	.	CATSDRTSAYGYTF
TRBD1	TRBV6-1	TRBJ2-1	.	CASSHGDRGLSYNEQFF
.	TRBV20-1	TRBJ2-6	few	CSARAGSGANVLTF
.	TRBV27	TRBJ1-5	many	CASSYSNQPQHF
.	TRBV5-4	TRBJ2-1	.	CASSLESSRNEQFF
TRBD2	TRBV5-1	TRBJ2-1	few	CASSSGVLAGGYNEQFF
.	TRBV15	.	.	CATSGGPETTLETQYF
TRBD1	TRBV28	.	.	CASSLGGRGPYEQYF
.	TRBV7-2	TRBJ2-3	many	CASSWAADTQYF
TRBD1	TRBV11-2	TRBJ1-1	.	CASSLDIMTGGSSEAFF